The 18 T cell receptor beta chains below all came from one sample that was sequenced in a study of blood T cells in healthy people across ages. A sample-barcoded 5' primer and a J-beta primer mix were used in a second PCR of roughly 7 to 11 cycles. TCRdb re-called the 5' RACE reads with MiXCR, one entry per CDR3 protein. The sample lists 450,000 to 700,000 distinct CDR3 sequences, roughly a quarter seen once, with roughly 18% in the top ten. Material for sequencing was blood. The receptors stem from a woman aged 70-85 years in good health.

The chain links TRBV3-1 to TRBJ2-1; weak D call: TRBD2 (5 bases). Germline V CDR1 and CDR2: LGHDT, YNNKEL (reference sequence). Trimming shortened V by 0 bases and J by 5 bases, and 20 bases separated the two germline ends. CDR3 length: 18 amino acids. The CDR3 protein is CASSQDLDPSRPNNEQFF. For the CDR3, the DNA is TGTGCCAGCAGCCAAGATCTTGATCCTAGCAGACCTAACAATGAGCAGTTCTTC.

This rearrangement joins TRBV5-6 to TRBJ1-1, with unresolved D. Germline assignment: CDR1 SGHDT and CDR2 YYEEEE. V lost 0 bases, J lost 5 bases, and 8 bases lay in between. The CDR3 covers 13 residues. CDR3 DNA sequence: TGTGCCAGCAGCTTGGACAGTTCTACTGAAGCTTTCTTT. Translated: CASSLDSSTEAFF.

This clonotype was seen a handful of times. The chain joins TRBV7-9 to TRBJ1-6; unclear D gene. Germline CDR1 and CDR2: SEHNR and FQNEAQ (reference sequence). V was cut by 0 bases and J by 11 bases, with 11 bases left in between. This CDR3 region has 14 residues. The CDR3 reads CASSLAEGWPPLHF. For the CDR3, the DNA is TGTGCCAGCAGCTTAGCGGAGGGTTGGCCACCCCTCCACTTT.

The chain employs TRBV20-1 and TRBJ2-3; the D gene is possibly TRBD1 (5 bases). Germline values: CDR1 DFQATT, CDR2 SNEGSKA (reference sequence). V gave up 6 bases and J gave up 8 bases, with 15 bases separating them. The length of the CDR3 is 12 residues. The CDR3 region has the DNA TGCAGTGCAGAACCTTATCAGGGTACGCAGTATTTT. It yields the protein CSAEPYQGTQYF.

This clonotype was detected only a few times. This rearrangement joins TRBV10-3 to TRBJ2-1; 9 nucleotides align to TRBD1. Germline CDR1 and CDR2: ENHRY and SYGVKD. V dropped 5 bases and J dropped 1; count of bases not matched to a gene: 3. The CDR3 has 15 amino acids. DNA of the CDR3: TGTGCCATCAGTTTACAGGGGGCGTCCTACAATGAGCAGTTCTTC. It is translated as CAISLQGASYNEQFF.

This clonotype appeared a few times. The V call is TRBV2, the J call TRBJ2-1; no clear D. The CDR3 contains 14 residues. Germline values: CDR1 SNHLY, CDR2 FYNNEI. V lost 1 base and J 4 bases, leaving 8 bases between the germline ends. Written as DNA, the CDR3 is TGTGCCAGCAGTGAAGTGGTGGTATACAATGAGCAGTTCTTC. This encodes CASSEVVVYNEQFF. Together with reference TRBV2 and TRBJ2-1, the CDR3 gives the full variable domain: EPEVTQTPSHQVTQMGQEVILRCVPISNHLYFYWYRQILGQKVEFLVSFYNNEISEKSEIFDDQFSVERPDGSNFTLKIRSTKLEDSAMYFCASSEVVVYNEQFFGPGTRLTVL.

The chain uses TRBV6-1 and TRBJ1-3; no firm D call. The germline V gene has CDR1 MNHNS and CDR2 SASEGT. Trimming removed 5 bases from V and 0 bases from J, with 14 bases in between. The CDR3 sequence is 16 residues long. The CDR3 region is CASSLGSATSGNTIYF. The CDR3 bases are TGTGCCAGCAGTCTAGGAAGTGCTACCTCTGGAAACACCATATATTTT.

This rearrangement joins TRBV7-2 to TRBJ2-5, with D perhaps matching TRBD1 (6 bases). The J call is uncertain, as TRBJ2-1 better fits the DNA end. The germline CDR1 and CDR2 sequences are SGHTA and FQGNSA. The CDR3 length is 16 residues. CDR3 DNA: TGTGCCAGCAGCTTATCCAGGGGCAACGCCCTGGATGAGCAGTTCTTC. Amino acids: CASSLSRGNALDEQFF.

This clonotype was seen a few times. The chain couples TRBV3-1 to TRBJ1-2; 10 nucleotides align to TRBD1. V trimming: 0 bases; J trimming: 8 bases; junction bases outside the gene matches: 3. The CDR3 runs to 14 residues. Germline V gene data show CDR1 as LGHDT and CDR2 as YNNKEL (reference sequence). For the CDR3, the DNA is TGTGCCAGCAGCCAAGATGGGACAGGGGAGGGCTACACCTTC. It yields the protein CASSQDGTGEGYTF.

This chain connects TRBV6-2 or TRBV6-3 to TRBJ1-4; weak D call: TRBD1 (6 bases). Germline V gene data show CDR1 as MNHEY and CDR2 as SVGEGT. Trimming removed 0 bases from V and 7 bases from J, with 15 bases in between. This CDR3 is built from 16 residues. The CDR3 protein is CASSYSAGAGSEKLFF. The CDR3 coding sequence is TGTGCCAGCAGTTACTCGGCGGGGGCTGGCAGTGAAAAACTGTTTTTT.

The rearrangement joins TRBV4-2 to TRBJ2-7; 8 bases align to TRBD1. The germline V gene has CDR1 LGHNA and CDR2 YNFKEQ. V gave up 1 base and J gave up 3 bases; unmatched junction bases: 5. CDR3 size: 15 residues. DNA for the CDR3: TGTGCCAGCAGCCAAGGGGGACAGGCTAGCTACGAGCAGTACTTC. Amino acids: CASSQGGQASYEQYF.

The count of this clonotype is one. The CDR3 loop is CASSRTIGTYEQYF. DNA of the CDR3: TGTGCCAGCAGTCGGACTATCGGAACCTACGAGCAGTACTTC. The V call is TRBV5-5, the J call TRBJ2-7; D may be TRBD2 (6 bases). Germline loops: CDR1 SGHKS, CDR2 YYEKEE (reference sequence). Trimming cost V 5 bases and J 2 bases, with 14 bases left between them. The CDR3 length is 14 residues.

This clonotype came up a few times. The V and J genes are TRBV6-5 and TRBJ1-5, with D possibly TRBD1 on 6 matching bases. The V gene lost 7 bases and the J gene lost 7 bases, with 17 bases spanning the gap. CDR1 and CDR2 from the germline V gene are MNHEY and SVGAGI. The CDR3 has 14 amino acids. The CDR3: CASTPGGAWQPQHF. CDR3 in DNA: TGTGCCAGCACGCCGGGGGGGGCTTGGCAGCCCCAGCATTTT.

This clonotype occurred a few times. This chain connects TRBV20-1 to TRBJ1-1; D remains ambiguous. The CDR3 extends over 13 amino acids. Germline loops: CDR1 DFQATT, CDR2 SNEGSKA (reference sequence). V was cut by 3 bases and J by 0 bases, with 8 bases left in between. Here the CDR3 reads CSARTDLNTEAFF. The CDR3 DNA sequence: TGCAGTGCTAGGACGGATTTGAACACTGAAGCTTTCTTT.

The rearrangement uses TRBV6-5 and TRBJ2-3; no clear D gene. Germline V CDR1 and CDR2: MNHEY, SVGAGI. Between the trimmed V and J ends, which lost 4 bases and 4 bases, there was a span of 12 bases. The length of the CDR3 is 14 residues. This CDR3 is CASSWASPPDTQYF. CDR3 sequence (DNA): TGTGCCAGCAGTTGGGCTAGTCCCCCAGATACGCAGTATTTT.

The V call is TRBV15, the J call TRBJ1-5; no reliable D call. The V end was cut by 0 bases, the J end by 7 bases, with 7 bases between. Per germline, CDR1 LNHNV and CDR2 YYDKDF (reference sequence). The CDR3 extends over 13 amino acids. The CDR3 DNA reads as TGTGCCACCAGCAGAGAGGCGGGACAGCCCCAGCATTTT. Its translation: CATSREAGQPQHF.

This clonotype was detected only a few times. The V and J genes are TRBV12-3 or TRBV12-4 and TRBJ2-5; 7 positions agree with TRBD1. V lost 2 bases, J lost 0 bases, and 3 bases stayed unmatched. The CDR3 has 15 amino acids. The CDR3 bases are TGTGCCAGCAGTTTAACCGGGACAGACCAAGAGACCCAGTACTTC. Protein sequence: CASSLTGTDQETQYF.

As to this clonotype: The junction departs from germline at one end; a sequencing error may be responsible. J is TRBJ2-5 and V is TRBV11-2; perhaps TRBD1 as D (5 bases). The V gene's germline CDR1 is SGHAT and CDR2 FQNNGV. CDR3 length: 12 amino acids. CDR3 sequence reads: CANSTGQETQYF. The CDR3 nucleotides are TGTGCCAACAGCACAGGACAAGAGACCCAGTACTTC. Supplemented by reference TRBV11-2 and TRBJ2-5, the full variable domain reads EAGVAQSPRYKIIEKRQSVAFWCNPISGHATLYWYQQILGQGPKLLIQFQNNGVVDDSQLPKDRFSAERLKGVDSTLKIQPAKLEDSAVYLCANSTGQETQYFGPGTRLLVL.